Listed below are T cell receptor beta chains from one sample, sequenced in a study of blood T cell repertoires in COVID-19. Clones were sequenced by immunoSEQ multiplex PCR, and TCRdb holds only the in-frame ones, with some missing. Among 20,000 to 25,000 clones listed, around nine tenths were seen once. The specimen sequenced was peripheral blood. These receptors all stem from a human donor with acute or convalescent COVID-19. The donor label of this sample is uncertain. CDR3s include the opening cysteine and the closing phenylalanine or tryptophan. A D gene is named only where the DNA matches it firmly. Expanded clones are given a class, and other clones once, few, many or no size at all.

cdr3_nt: TGTGCCAGCAGTAGGGCAGGGGCATATAATTCACCCCTCCACTTT
cdr3_aa: CASSRAGAYNSPLHF
j_call: TRBJ1-6
clone_size: once
d_call: -
v_call: TRBV2

cdr3_nt: TGTGCCATTATAGGACAGAACACAGATACGCAGTATTTT
cdr3_aa: CAIIGQNTDTQYF
j_call: TRBJ2-3
clone_size: -
d_call: -
v_call: TRBV10-3

cdr3_nt: TGTGCCAGTAGTATTACGGGTGGAGGAGGCTACACCTTC
cdr3_aa: CASSITGGGGYTF
j_call: TRBJ1-2
clone_size: -
d_call: -
v_call: TRBV19

cdr3_nt: TGTGCCAGCAGCTTGCAGGGCCAAGCGAACACTGAAGCTTTCTTT
cdr3_aa: CASSLQGQANTEAFF
j_call: TRBJ1-1
clone_size: -
d_call: -
v_call: TRBV11-3

cdr3_nt: TGTGCCAGCAGCCAAGGGTCAGTATCCTACGAGCAGTACTTC
cdr3_aa: CASSQGSVSYEQYF
j_call: TRBJ2-7
clone_size: -
d_call: -
v_call: TRBV3-1/TRBV3-2

cdr3_nt: TGTGCCAGCAGTGAATTGAGGGGGGATACGCAGTATTTT
cdr3_aa: CASSELRGDTQYF
j_call: TRBJ2-3
clone_size: -
d_call: -
v_call: TRBV6-4

cdr3_nt: TGCGCCAGCAGCTTGACTCCCTACGAGCAGTACTTC
cdr3_aa: CASSLTPYEQYF
j_call: TRBJ2-7
clone_size: once
d_call: -
v_call: TRBV5-1

cdr3_nt: TGTGCTAGTGGAATTGGTACGGCTGGAAACACCATATATTTT
cdr3_aa: CASGIGTAGNTIYF
j_call: TRBJ1-3
clone_size: -
d_call: -
v_call: TRBV12-5

cdr3_nt: TGTGCCAGCAGTTCTGGACTAGGATTGTACTTC
cdr3_aa: CASSSGLGLYF
j_call: TRBJ2-7
clone_size: -
d_call: TRBD2
v_call: TRBV6-5

cdr3_nt: TGCGCCAGCACCATTGACAGGGATCAGCCCCAGCATTTT
cdr3_aa: CASTIDRDQPQHF
j_call: TRBJ1-5
clone_size: -
d_call: TRBD1
v_call: TRBV10-2

cdr3_nt: TGTGCCAGCAGCGTCAGGGCAGGCGAGCAGTACTTC
cdr3_aa: CASSVRAGEQYF
j_call: TRBJ2-7
clone_size: -
d_call: -
v_call: TRBV2

cdr3_nt: TGTGCCAGCAGCGTAGGCCTTACTAGCGGCGACAATGAGCAGTTCTTC
cdr3_aa: CASSVGLTSGDNEQFF
j_call: TRBJ2-1
clone_size: -
d_call: TRBD2
v_call: TRBV9

cdr3_nt: TGTGCCAGCAGTTCTAGACTAGCGAGGGGAAACATTCAGTACTTC
cdr3_aa: CASSSRLARGNIQYF
j_call: TRBJ2-4
clone_size: -
d_call: TRBD2
v_call: TRBV6-5

cdr3_nt: TGTGCCAGCAGTGAAGACCCCCCCAGGGGTGGGTCCTACAATGAGCAGTTCTTC
cdr3_aa: CASSEDPPRGGSYNEQFF
j_call: TRBJ2-1
clone_size: -
d_call: -
v_call: TRBV6-1

cdr3_nt: TGTGCCAGCAGCCCGAACGACAGGGGTTATGGCTACACCTTC
cdr3_aa: CASSPNDRGYGYTF
j_call: TRBJ1-2
clone_size: -
d_call: TRBD1
v_call: TRBV7-3

cdr3_nt: TGTGCCATCAGTGAGAAGGCAGGGGTAGGATATGGCTACACCTTC
cdr3_aa: CAISEKAGVGYGYTF
j_call: TRBJ1-2
clone_size: once
d_call: -
v_call: TRBV10-3

cdr3_nt: TGTGCCAGTAGTCCGGGACAGGGGGATTTCGGTGAAGCTTTCTTT
cdr3_aa: CASSPGQGDFGEAFF
j_call: TRBJ1-1
clone_size: -
d_call: TRBD1
v_call: TRBV19

cdr3_nt: TGTGCCAGCAGCAAAAAGGGGGACAGGGAAAGGGAAAAACTGTTTTTT
cdr3_aa: CASSKKGDREREKLFF
j_call: TRBJ1-4
clone_size: -
d_call: -
v_call: TRBV21-1

cdr3_nt: TGTGCCAGCTCACCAGCAGCCGGGACCTACAATGAGCAGTTCTTC
cdr3_aa: CASSPAAGTYNEQFF
j_call: TRBJ2-1
clone_size: -
d_call: -
v_call: TRBV18

cdr3_nt: TGTGCCAGCAGCTTACGTCGGGGGGACCCCAATGAGCAGTTCTTC
cdr3_aa: CASSLRRGDPNEQFF
j_call: TRBJ2-1
clone_size: -
d_call: TRBD2
v_call: TRBV7-9

cdr3_nt: TGTGCCAGTAGTATGGGGCCGCTAGATGGCTACACCTTC
cdr3_aa: CASSMGPLDGYTF
j_call: TRBJ1-2
clone_size: -
d_call: -
v_call: TRBV19

cdr3_nt: TGTGCCAGCAGTCATCCCCTGAGGGGGGGAATTAGTACCGGGGAGCTGTTTTTT
cdr3_aa: CASSHPLRGGISTGELFF
j_call: TRBJ2-2
clone_size: -
d_call: -
v_call: TRBV7-9

cdr3_nt: TGTGCCAGCAGCTTCTTAGCGGGACCGTCTGGGAGCGAGCAGTACTTC
cdr3_aa: CASSFLAGPSGSEQYF
j_call: TRBJ2-7
clone_size: -
d_call: TRBD2
v_call: TRBV7-2

cdr3_nt: TGTGCCATCAGTGACTTTAGGACAGAGATTAATGAGCAGTTCTTC
cdr3_aa: CAISDFRTEINEQFF
j_call: TRBJ2-1
clone_size: -
d_call: -
v_call: TRBV10-3

cdr3_nt: TGTGCCACCAGCAGCCATATGGGACAGGGCCCTAACTATGGCTACACCTTC
cdr3_aa: CATSSHMGQGPNYGYTF
j_call: TRBJ1-2
clone_size: -
d_call: TRBD1
v_call: TRBV15

cdr3_nt: TGTGCCACCAGAGCGGGGGCTAATGAAAAACTGTTTTTT
cdr3_aa: CATRAGANEKLFF
j_call: TRBJ1-4
clone_size: -
d_call: -
v_call: TRBV2

cdr3_nt: TGTGCCAGCAGCTTAGGCGTGAACACTGAAGCTTTCTTT
cdr3_aa: CASSLGVNTEAFF
j_call: TRBJ1-1
clone_size: once
d_call: -
v_call: TRBV11-3

cdr3_nt: TGTGCCAGCAGCCCTCGGACAGGGGGTTATCTACTGTTTTTT
cdr3_aa: CASSPRTGGYLLFF
j_call: TRBJ1-4
clone_size: -
d_call: TRBD1
v_call: TRBV7-2

cdr3_nt: TGTGCCAGCAGTGAAGCAGGAGCGGGGAATGGCTACACCTTC
cdr3_aa: CASSEAGAGNGYTF
j_call: TRBJ1-2
clone_size: -
d_call: -
v_call: TRBV2

cdr3_nt: TGTGCCAGCAGCTTACAGGGGAACACTGAAGCTTTCTTT
cdr3_aa: CASSLQGNTEAFF
j_call: TRBJ1-1
clone_size: -
d_call: -
v_call: TRBV2

cdr3_nt: TGCGCCAGCAAGGCCGCTACCGGGAATATGGCTAACACCTTC
cdr3_aa: CASKAATGNMANTF
j_call: TRBJ1-2
clone_size: -
d_call: -
v_call: TRBV10-2

cdr3_nt: TGTGCCAGCAGCTTAGGACAGACGTTAGGGAATGGCTACACCTTC
cdr3_aa: CASSLGQTLGNGYTF
j_call: TRBJ1-2
clone_size: once
d_call: -
v_call: TRBV5-6

cdr3_nt: TGTGCCAGCAGTGACACCGGACAGGGGGGTAGATACGAGCAGTACTTC
cdr3_aa: CASSDTGQGGRYEQYF
j_call: TRBJ2-7
clone_size: -
d_call: TRBD1
v_call: TRBV6-1

cdr3_nt: TGTGCCAGCAGCTCCTCGGCGGTAGAGACCCAGTACTTC
cdr3_aa: CASSSSAVETQYF
j_call: TRBJ2-5
clone_size: -
d_call: -
v_call: TRBV7-3

cdr3_nt: TGTGCCAGCAGTGTACAGGGTGATTCACCCCTCCACTTT
cdr3_aa: CASSVQGDSPLHF
j_call: TRBJ1-6
clone_size: once
d_call: -
v_call: TRBV2

cdr3_nt: TGTGCCACCTTAAGCGGGGGGGAAGAGACCCAGTACTTC
cdr3_aa: CATLSGGEETQYF
j_call: TRBJ2-5
clone_size: few
d_call: TRBD2
v_call: TRBV6-5

cdr3_nt: TGTGCCAGCAGTCGGGTTGCAACTAATGAAAAACTGTTTTTT
cdr3_aa: CASSRVATNEKLFF
j_call: TRBJ1-4
clone_size: -
d_call: -
v_call: TRBV6-5

cdr3_nt: TGTGCCAGTAGTCCACAGGGTAACTACAATGAGCAGTTCTTC
cdr3_aa: CASSPQGNYNEQFF
j_call: TRBJ2-1
clone_size: -
d_call: -
v_call: TRBV19

cdr3_nt: TGTGCCAGCAAGGAGCACCAACGCGGTACTGAAGCTTTCTTT
cdr3_aa: CASKEHQRGTEAFF
j_call: TRBJ1-1
clone_size: medium-sized
d_call: -
v_call: TRBV6-5

cdr3_nt: TGTGCCAGCAGCTTATATTCAGGGGCTGAAGCTTTCTTT
cdr3_aa: CASSLYSGAEAFF
j_call: TRBJ1-1
clone_size: -
d_call: -
v_call: TRBV11-3

cdr3_nt: TGTGCCAGCAGTTCCCCCTCGTTAGCGGGGGGGAACACAGATACGCAGTATTTT
cdr3_aa: CASSSPSLAGGNTDTQYF
j_call: TRBJ2-3
clone_size: -
d_call: TRBD2
v_call: TRBV6-2/TRBV6-3

cdr3_nt: TGTGCCAGCTCAGCCAGTGAAAGTGAAAAACTGTTTTTT
cdr3_aa: CASSASESEKLFF
j_call: TRBJ1-4
clone_size: -
d_call: -
v_call: TRBV18

cdr3_nt: TGTGCCAGCAGCCCCCGGGACAGGGGTACCTATGGCTACACCTTC
cdr3_aa: CASSPRDRGTYGYTF
j_call: TRBJ1-2
clone_size: -
d_call: TRBD1
v_call: TRBV5-8

cdr3_nt: TGCGCCAGCAGCATGGGACAGAATAGCAATCAGCCCCAGCATTTT
cdr3_aa: CASSMGQNSNQPQHF
j_call: TRBJ1-5
clone_size: -
d_call: TRBD1
v_call: TRBV5-1

cdr3_nt: TGTGCCAGCAGCGCCTTGGGGGGACAGGGGACCTACGAGCAGTACTTC
cdr3_aa: CASSALGGQGTYEQYF
j_call: TRBJ2-7
clone_size: -
d_call: TRBD1
v_call: TRBV7-6

cdr3_nt: TGTGCCAGTAGTACGGGACAGATCTACGAGCAGTACTTC
cdr3_aa: CASSTGQIYEQYF
j_call: TRBJ2-7
clone_size: -
d_call: TRBD1
v_call: TRBV19

cdr3_nt: TGTGCCAGCAGCCAAGATGTAGGGACAGTATCTGGGGATGAGCAGTTCTTC
cdr3_aa: CASSQDVGTVSGDEQFF
j_call: TRBJ2-1
clone_size: -
d_call: TRBD1
v_call: TRBV4-2

cdr3_nt: TGTGCCAGCAGCTCTAGCTCCTATAATTCACCCCTCCACTTT
cdr3_aa: CASSSSSYNSPLHF
j_call: TRBJ1-6
clone_size: -
d_call: -
v_call: TRBV7-2

cdr3_nt: TGTGCCACGGGGGGCGCCCCCTATGGCTACACCTTC
cdr3_aa: CATGGAPYGYTF
j_call: TRBJ1-2
clone_size: -
d_call: -
v_call: TRBV6-5

cdr3_nt: TGTGCCAGCAGCCGGTCCCCCTCTGGGGCCAACGTCCTGACTTTC
cdr3_aa: CASSRSPSGANVLTF
j_call: TRBJ2-6
clone_size: -
d_call: -
v_call: TRBV5-6

cdr3_nt: TGCGCCAGCAGCTCACCCCGACAGGAATCCTACAATGAGCAGTTCTTC
cdr3_aa: CASSSPRQESYNEQFF
j_call: TRBJ2-1
clone_size: -
d_call: -
v_call: TRBV5-1

cdr3_nt: TGTGCCAGCAGCACACGGGACAGGGGCTCCTACGAGCAGTACTTC
cdr3_aa: CASSTRDRGSYEQYF
j_call: TRBJ2-7
clone_size: -
d_call: TRBD1
v_call: TRBV13

cdr3_nt: TGTGCCAGCCAAGACAGTTACAATGAGCAGTTCTTC
cdr3_aa: CASQDSYNEQFF
j_call: TRBJ2-1
clone_size: few
d_call: -
v_call: TRBV2

cdr3_nt: TGCGCCAGCAGTCTAGCTCAGCCCCAGCATTTT
cdr3_aa: CASSLAQPQHF
j_call: TRBJ1-5
clone_size: -
d_call: -
v_call: TRBV23-1

cdr3_nt: TGTGCCAGCAGTGAAGTCGGATCAGGTCAGGGTATAAGCAATCAGCCCCAGCATTTT
cdr3_aa: CASSEVGSGQGISNQPQHF
j_call: TRBJ1-5
clone_size: -
d_call: -
v_call: TRBV2

cdr3_nt: TGCGCCACCGCTGCTAGCGGGGGGGCCGAGGAGACCCAGTACTTC
cdr3_aa: CATAASGGAEETQYF
j_call: TRBJ2-5
clone_size: -
d_call: TRBD2
v_call: TRBV5-1

cdr3_nt: TGTGCCAGCGCAGAGACAGGGGTGGAAGAGACCCAGTACTTC
cdr3_aa: CASAETGVEETQYF
j_call: TRBJ2-5
clone_size: -
d_call: TRBD1
v_call: TRBV19

cdr3_nt: TGTGCCAGCAGTGAGGGGGCCATGCGGACCCAGTACTTC
cdr3_aa: CASSEGAMRTQYF
j_call: TRBJ2-5
clone_size: -
d_call: TRBD1
v_call: TRBV27